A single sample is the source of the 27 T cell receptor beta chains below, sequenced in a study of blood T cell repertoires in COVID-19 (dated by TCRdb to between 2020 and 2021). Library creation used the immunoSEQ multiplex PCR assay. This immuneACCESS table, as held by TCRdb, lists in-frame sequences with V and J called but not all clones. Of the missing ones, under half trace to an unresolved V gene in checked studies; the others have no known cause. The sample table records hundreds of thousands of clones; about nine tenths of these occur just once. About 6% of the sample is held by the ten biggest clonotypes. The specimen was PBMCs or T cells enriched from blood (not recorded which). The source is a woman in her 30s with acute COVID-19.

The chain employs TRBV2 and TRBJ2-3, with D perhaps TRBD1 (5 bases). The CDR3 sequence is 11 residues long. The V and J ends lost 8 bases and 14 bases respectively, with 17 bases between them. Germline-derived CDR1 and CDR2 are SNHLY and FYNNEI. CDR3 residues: CASFYQGGSYF. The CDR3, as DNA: TGTGCCAGCTTTTACCAGGGCGGATCGTATTTT.

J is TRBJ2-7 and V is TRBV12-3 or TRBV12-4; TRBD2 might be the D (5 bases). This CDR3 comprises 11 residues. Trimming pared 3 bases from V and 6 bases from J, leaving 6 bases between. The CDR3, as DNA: TGTGCCAGCAGTTTGAGGGCCGAGCAGTACTTC. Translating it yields CASSLRAEQYF.

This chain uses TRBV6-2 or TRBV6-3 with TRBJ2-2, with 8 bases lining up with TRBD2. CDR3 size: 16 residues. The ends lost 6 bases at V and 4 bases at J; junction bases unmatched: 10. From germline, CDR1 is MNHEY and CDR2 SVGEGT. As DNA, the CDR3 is TGTGCCAGCAGCACGGGAGGGTTCCACATCACCGGGGAGCTGTTTTTT. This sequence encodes CASSTGGFHITGELFF.

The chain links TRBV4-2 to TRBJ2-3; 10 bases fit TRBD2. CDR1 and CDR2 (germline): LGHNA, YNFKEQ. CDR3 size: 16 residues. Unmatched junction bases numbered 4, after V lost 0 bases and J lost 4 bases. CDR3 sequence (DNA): TGTGCCAGCAGCCAAGACCCTAGCGGGGGTTCAGATACGCAGTATTTT. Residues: CASSQDPSGGSDTQYF.

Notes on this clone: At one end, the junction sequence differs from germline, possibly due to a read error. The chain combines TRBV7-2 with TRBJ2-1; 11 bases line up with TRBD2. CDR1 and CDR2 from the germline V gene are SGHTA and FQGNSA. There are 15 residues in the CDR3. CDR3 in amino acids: CASTLAGGTYNEQFF. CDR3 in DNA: TGTGCCAGCACCTTAGCGGGGGGGACCTACAATGAGCAGTTCTTC.

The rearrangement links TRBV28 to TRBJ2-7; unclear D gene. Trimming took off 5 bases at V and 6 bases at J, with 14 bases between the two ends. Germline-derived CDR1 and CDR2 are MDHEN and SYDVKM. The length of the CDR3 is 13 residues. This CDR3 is CASSPTHLSEQYF. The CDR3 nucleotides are TGTGCCAGCAGTCCGACACATCTCAGCGAGCAGTACTTC. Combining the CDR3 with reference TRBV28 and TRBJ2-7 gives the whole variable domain DVKVTQSSRYLVKRTGEKVFLECVQDMDHENMFWYRQDPGLGLRLIYFSYDVKMKEKGDIPEGYSVSREKKERFSLILESASTNQTSMYLCASSPTHLSEQYFGPGTRLTVT.

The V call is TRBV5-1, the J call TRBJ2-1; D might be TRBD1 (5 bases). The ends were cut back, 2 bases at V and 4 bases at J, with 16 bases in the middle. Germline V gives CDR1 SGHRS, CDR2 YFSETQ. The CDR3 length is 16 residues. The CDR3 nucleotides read TGCGCCAGCAGCTTTCTCAGGGATATTGGGTACAATGAGCAGTTCTTC. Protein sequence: CASSFLRDIGYNEQFF.

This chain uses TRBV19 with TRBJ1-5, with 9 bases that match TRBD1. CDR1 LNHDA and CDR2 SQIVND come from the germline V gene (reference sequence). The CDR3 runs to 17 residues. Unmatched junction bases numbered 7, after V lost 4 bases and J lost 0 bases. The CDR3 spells CASSRNPGQGSNQPQHF. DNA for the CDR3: TGTGCCAGTAGTAGGAACCCGGGACAGGGTAGCAATCAGCCCCAGCATTTT.

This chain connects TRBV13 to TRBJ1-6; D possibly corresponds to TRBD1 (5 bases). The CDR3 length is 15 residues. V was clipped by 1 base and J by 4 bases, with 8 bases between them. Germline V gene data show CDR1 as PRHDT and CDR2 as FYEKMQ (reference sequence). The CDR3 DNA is TGTGCCAGCAGCTTAGCGACAGCTTATAATTCACCCCTCCACTTT. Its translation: CASSLATAYNSPLHF.

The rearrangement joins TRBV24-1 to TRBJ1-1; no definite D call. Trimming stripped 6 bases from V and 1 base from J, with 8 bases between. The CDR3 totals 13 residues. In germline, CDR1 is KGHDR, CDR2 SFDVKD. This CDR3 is CATSQQSNTEAFF. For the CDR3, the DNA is TGTGCCACCAGTCAACAATCGAACACTGAAGCTTTCTTT.

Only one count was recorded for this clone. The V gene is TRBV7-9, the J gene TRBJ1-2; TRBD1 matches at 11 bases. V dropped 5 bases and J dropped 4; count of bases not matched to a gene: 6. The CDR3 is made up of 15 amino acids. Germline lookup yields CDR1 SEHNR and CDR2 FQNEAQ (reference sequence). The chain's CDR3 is CASSLGDRGSYGYTF. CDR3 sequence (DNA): TGTGCCAGCAGCCTGGGGGACAGGGGGAGCTATGGCTACACCTTC. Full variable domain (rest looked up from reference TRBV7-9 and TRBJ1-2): DTGVSQNPRHKITKRGQNVTFRCDPISEHNRLYWYRQTLGQGPEFLTYFQNEAQLEKSRLLSDRFSAERPKGSFSTLEIQRTEQGDSAMYLCASSLGDRGSYGYTFGSGTRLTVV.

CDR3 nucleotides: TGTGCCAGCTCACCACCGATTGGACAGAGCACAGATACGCAGTATTTT. Residues: CASSPPIGQSTDTQYF. The chain links TRBV18 to TRBJ2-3, with a possible D match to TRBD1 (6 bases). The ends were cut back, 0 bases at V and 0 bases at J, with 10 bases in the middle. This CDR3 is 16 amino acids long. Germline V gene sequence: CDR1 KGHSH, CDR2 LQKENI.

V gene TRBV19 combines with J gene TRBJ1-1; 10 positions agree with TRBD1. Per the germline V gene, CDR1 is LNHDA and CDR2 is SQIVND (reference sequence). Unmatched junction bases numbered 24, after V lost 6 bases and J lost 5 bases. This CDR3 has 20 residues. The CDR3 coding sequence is TGTGCCAGTAGCACCCGGGACAGGGGCCTCCTTGTGGGGGGGAAGACTGAAGCTTTCTTT. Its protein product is CASSTRDRGLLVGGKTEAFF. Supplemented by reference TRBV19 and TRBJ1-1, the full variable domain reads DGGITQSPKYLFRKEGQNVTLSCEQNLNHDAMYWYRQDPGQGLRLIYYSQIVNDFQKGDIAEGYSVSREKKESFPLTVTSAQKNPTAFYLCASSTRDRGLLVGGKTEAFFGQGTRLTVV.

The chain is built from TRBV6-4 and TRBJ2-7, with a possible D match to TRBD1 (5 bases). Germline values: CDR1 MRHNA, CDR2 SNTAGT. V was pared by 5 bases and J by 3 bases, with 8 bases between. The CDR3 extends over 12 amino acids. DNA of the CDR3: TGTGCCAGCAGTAGGGGCCTCTACGAGCAGTACTTC. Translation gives CASSRGLYEQYF.

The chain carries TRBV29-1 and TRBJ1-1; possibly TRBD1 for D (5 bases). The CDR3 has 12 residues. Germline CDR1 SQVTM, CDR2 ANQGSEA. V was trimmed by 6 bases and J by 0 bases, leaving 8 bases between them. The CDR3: CSVGHLNTEAFF. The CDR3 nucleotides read TGCAGCGTCGGACACCTGAACACTGAAGCTTTCTTT.

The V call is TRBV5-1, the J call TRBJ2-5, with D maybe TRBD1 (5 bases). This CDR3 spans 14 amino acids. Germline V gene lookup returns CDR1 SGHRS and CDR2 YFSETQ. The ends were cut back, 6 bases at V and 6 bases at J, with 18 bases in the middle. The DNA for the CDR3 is TGCGCCAGCACTCGCGACAGCCCCGTAAAGACCCAGTACTTC. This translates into CASTRDSPVKTQYF.

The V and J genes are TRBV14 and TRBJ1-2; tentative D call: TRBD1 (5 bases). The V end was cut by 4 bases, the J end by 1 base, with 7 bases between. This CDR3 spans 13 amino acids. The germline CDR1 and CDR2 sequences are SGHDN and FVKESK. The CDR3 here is CASSPRVNYGYTF. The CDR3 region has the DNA TGTGCCAGCAGCCCCAGGGTTAACTATGGCTACACCTTC. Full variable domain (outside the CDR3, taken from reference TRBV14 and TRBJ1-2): EAGVTQFPSHSVIEKGQTVTLRCDPISGHDNLYWYRRVMGKEIKFLLHFVKESKQDESGMPNNRFLAERTGGTYSTLKVQPAELEDSGVYFCASSPRVNYGYTFGSGTRLTVV.

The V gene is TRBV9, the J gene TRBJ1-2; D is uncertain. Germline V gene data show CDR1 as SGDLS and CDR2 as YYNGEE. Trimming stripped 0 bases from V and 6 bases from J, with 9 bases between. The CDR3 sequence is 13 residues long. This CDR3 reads CASSVGYRDGYTF. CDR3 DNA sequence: TGTGCCAGCAGCGTAGGTTACAGAGATGGCTACACCTTC.

CDR3 sequence (DNA): TGTGCCAGCAGCTTAGGGCGGGGCCTTAAAGAGACCCAGTACTTC. Its protein is CASSLGRGLKETQYF. This chain joins TRBV11-1 and TRBJ2-5, with TRBD2 as a possible D gene (6 bases). The V gene's germline CDR1 is SGHAT and CDR2 FQDESV (reference sequence). The germline V and J ends were trimmed by 1 base and 3 bases, with 12 bases remaining between them. CDR3 length: 15 residues. Together with reference TRBV11-1 and TRBJ2-5, the CDR3 gives the full variable domain: EAEVAQSPRYKITEKSQAVAFWCDPISGHATLYWYRQILGQGPELLVQFQDESVVDDSQLPKDRFSAERLKGVDSTLKIQPAELGDSAMYLCASSLGRGLKETQYFGPGTRLLVL.

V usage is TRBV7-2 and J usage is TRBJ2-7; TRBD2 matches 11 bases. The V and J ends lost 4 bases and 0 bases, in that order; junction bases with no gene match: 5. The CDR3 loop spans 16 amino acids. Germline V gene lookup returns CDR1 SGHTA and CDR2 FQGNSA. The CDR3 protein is CASSSRTSGFSYEQYF. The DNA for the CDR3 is TGTGCCAGCAGCTCTAGGACTAGCGGGTTCTCCTACGAGCAGTACTTC.

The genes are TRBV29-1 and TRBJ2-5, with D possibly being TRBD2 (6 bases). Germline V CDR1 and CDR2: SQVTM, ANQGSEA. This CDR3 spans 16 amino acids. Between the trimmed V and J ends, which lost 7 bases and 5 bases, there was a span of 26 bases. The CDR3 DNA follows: TGCAGCGCCCCGGGTGGAAGGGGCTTCGGGGGTGAGACCCAGTACTTC. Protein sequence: CSAPGGRGFGGETQYF. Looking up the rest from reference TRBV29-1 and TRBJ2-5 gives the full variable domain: SAVISQKPSRDICQRGTSLTIQCQVDSQVTMMFWYRQQPGQSLTLIATANQGSEATYESGFVIDKFPISRPNLTFSTLTVSNMSPEDSSIYLCSAPGGRGFGGETQYFGPGTRLLVL.

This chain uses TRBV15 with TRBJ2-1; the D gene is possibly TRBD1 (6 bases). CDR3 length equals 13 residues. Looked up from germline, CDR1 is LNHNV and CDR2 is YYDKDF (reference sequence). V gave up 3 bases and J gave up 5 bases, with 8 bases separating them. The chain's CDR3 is CATSRDRDNEQFF. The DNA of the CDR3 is TGTGCCACCAGCAGGGACAGAGACAATGAGCAGTTCTTC.

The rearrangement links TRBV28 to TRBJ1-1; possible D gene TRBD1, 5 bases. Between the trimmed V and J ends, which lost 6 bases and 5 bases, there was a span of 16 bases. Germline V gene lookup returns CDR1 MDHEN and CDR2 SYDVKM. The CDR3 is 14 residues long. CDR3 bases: TGTGCCAGCAGCATCCCGGGGGGTTGGACTGAAGCTTTCTTT. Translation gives CASSIPGGWTEAFF. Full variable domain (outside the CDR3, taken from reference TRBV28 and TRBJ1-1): DVKVTQSSRYLVKRTGEKVFLECVQDMDHENMFWYRQDPGLGLRLIYFSYDVKMKEKGDIPEGYSVSREKKERFSLILESASTNQTSMYLCASSIPGGWTEAFFGQGTRLTVV.

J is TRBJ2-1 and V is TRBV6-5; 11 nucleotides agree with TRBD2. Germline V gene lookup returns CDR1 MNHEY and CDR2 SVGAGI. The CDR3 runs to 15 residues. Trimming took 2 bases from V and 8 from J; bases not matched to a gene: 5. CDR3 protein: CASSYGSGRGDEQFF. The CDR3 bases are TGTGCCAGCAGTTACGGTAGCGGGAGGGGCGATGAGCAGTTCTTC.

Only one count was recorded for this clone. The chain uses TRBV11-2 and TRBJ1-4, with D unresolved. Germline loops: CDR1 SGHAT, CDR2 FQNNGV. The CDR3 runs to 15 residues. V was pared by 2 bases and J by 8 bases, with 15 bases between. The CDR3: CASSLRAATGEKLFF. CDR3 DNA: TGTGCCAGCAGCTTAAGGGCGGCGACGGGGGAAAAACTGTTTTTT.

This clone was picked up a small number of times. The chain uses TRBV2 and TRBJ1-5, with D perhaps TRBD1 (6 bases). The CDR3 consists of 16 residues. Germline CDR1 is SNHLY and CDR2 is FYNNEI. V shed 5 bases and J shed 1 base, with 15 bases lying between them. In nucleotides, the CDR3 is TGTGCCAGCAGTCTCTTCGGGAGGGGGAGCAATCAGCCCCAGCATTTT. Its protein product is CASSLFGRGSNQPQHF.

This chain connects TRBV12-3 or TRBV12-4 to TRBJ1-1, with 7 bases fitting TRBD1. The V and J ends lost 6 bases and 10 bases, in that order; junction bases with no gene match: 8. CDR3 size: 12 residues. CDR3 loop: CASREAGGRAFF. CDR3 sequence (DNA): TGTGCCAGCAGGGAAGCAGGGGGAAGAGCTTTCTTT.